A selection of T cell receptor beta chains follows, all from one sample in a study of molecular identifiers for immune sequencing clone quantification. TCRdb itself ran the PCR reads through MiXCR, one entry per CDR3 protein. The data show just over 35,000 distinct CDR3 sequences, with approximately 18% seen just once and under 8.5% held by the top ten. What was sequenced was naive CD8+ T cells from blood, with Jurkat cell RNA spiked in. The receptor source for this set is a human donor in good health. Some libraries in this study had Jurkat cell RNA spiked in. CDR3s include the opening cysteine and the closing phenylalanine or tryptophan. D genes are given only for firm matches. Size is stated for part of the rows, as once, few or many counts, or as a class when the clone is expanded.

many	TRBV7-8	.	TRBJ2-7	CASASPPSYEQYF	TGTGCCAGCGCGTCCCCTCCTTCGTACGAGCAGTACTTC
many	TRBV3-1	.	TRBJ2-1	CASSPRGVGAYNEQFF	TGTGCCAGCAGCCCCCGGGGTGTGGGAGCGTACAATGAGCAGTTCTTC
many	TRBV2	.	TRBJ2-7	CASRPPGGYEQYF	TGTGCCAGCAGACCGCCAGGAGGCTACGAGCAGTACTTC
many	TRBV27	.	TRBJ1-1	CASRSNNKGAEAFF	TGTGCCAGCAGATCCAATAATAAGGGCGCTGAAGCTTTCTTT
many	TRBV7-8	TRBD2	TRBJ2-7	CASSLGASGTYEQYF	TGTGCCAGCAGCTTAGGGGCTAGCGGGACCTACGAGCAGTACTTC
.	TRBV24-1	.	TRBJ2-3	CATSDFGGALTDTQYF	TGTGCCACCAGTGATTTCGGGGGAGCCCTCACAGATACGCAGTATTTT
many	TRBV29-1	TRBD2	TRBJ2-5	CSVEGVSGRSLETQYF	TGCAGCGTTGAAGGCGTTAGCGGGAGGTCATTAGAGACCCAGTACTTC
many	TRBV12-3/TRBV12-4	.	TRBJ2-5	CASRGDPPRETQYF	TGTGCCAGCAGAGGAGACCCTCCCCGAGAGACCCAGTACTTC
few	TRBV5-1	TRBD2	TRBJ2-2	CASRGLAWGTGELFF	TGCGCCAGCCGGGGACTAGCCTGGGGAACCGGGGAGCTGTTTTTT
many	TRBV29-1	TRBD1	TRBJ2-6	CSVEEVYWYGTGGLSGANVLTF	TGCAGCGTTGAAGAGGTGTATTGGTACGGGACAGGGGGACTCTCTGGGGCCAACGTCCTGACTTTC
many	TRBV4-3	.	TRBJ2-1	CASSPGGEQFF	TGCGCCAGCAGCCCCGGAGGTGAGCAGTTCTTC
many	TRBV12-3/TRBV12-4	TRBD2	TRBJ2-1	CASSFQRGRGNEQFF	TGTGCCAGCAGTTTCCAGCGGGGACGGGGGAATGAGCAGTTCTTC
many	TRBV28	.	TRBJ1-5	CASSLSDLRGINQPQHF	TGTGCCAGCAGTTTATCTGATTTGCGGGGAATCAATCAGCCCCAGCATTTT
many	TRBV11-1	.	TRBJ1-1	CASSLGWDQRNTEAFF	TGTGCCAGCAGCTTAGGGTGGGACCAGAGGAACACTGAAGCTTTCTTT
.	TRBV7-9	.	TRBJ2-1	CASSLVTSREQFF	TGTGCCAGCAGCTTAGTGACTAGTCGGGAGCAGTTCTTC
many	TRBV13	.	TRBJ1-2	CASSSSGRPGTF	TGTGCCAGCAGCTCCTCCGGGCGACCGGGGACCTTC
medium-sized	TRBV7-2	TRBD2	TRBJ2-1	CASSRTSGPYNEQFF	TGTGCCAGCAGCCGGACTAGCGGGCCATACAATGAGCAGTTCTTC
.	TRBV27	.	TRBJ1-1	CASSFPRSNTEAFF	TGTGCCAGCAGTTTTCCCCGATCGAACACTGAAGCTTTCTTT
.	TRBV29-1	.	TRBJ2-3	CSFHRGRTDTQYF	TGCAGCTTCCACCGGGGGCGGACAGATACGCAGTATTTT
many	TRBV5-1	TRBD1	TRBJ2-7	CASSWTPGQGSGEQYF	TGCGCCAGCAGCTGGACCCCGGGACAGGGGAGCGGCGAGCAGTACTTC
few	TRBV4-2	.	TRBJ2-7	CASSYTSESYEQYF	TGTGCCAGCAGCTATACATCCGAGTCCTACGAGCAGTACTTC
many	TRBV7-9	TRBD1	TRBJ1-2	CASGQALNYGYTF	TGTGCCAGCGGACAGGCTCTTAACTATGGCTACACCTTC
.	TRBV29-1	.	TRBJ2-7	CSVDFGGAAYEQYF	TGCAGCGTTGACTTTGGGGGGGCGGCCTACGAGCAGTACTTC
many	TRBV12-3/TRBV12-4	.	TRBJ2-1	CASLEANEQFF	TGTGCCAGCCTAGAGGCCAATGAGCAGTTCTTC
many	TRBV10-3	.	TRBJ2-3	CAITQGGSTDTQYF	TGTGCCATCACCCAGGGTGGGAGCACAGATACGCAGTATTTT
many	TRBV7-9	.	TRBJ2-5	CASSPPAGRETQYF	TGTGCCAGCAGCCCACCGGCAGGGAGAGAGACCCAGTACTTC
.	TRBV29-1	TRBD1	TRBJ2-2	CSVSNRGTRSGELFF	TGCAGCGTGAGCAACAGGGGGACAAGAAGCGGGGAGCTGTTTTTT
.	TRBV4-3	.	TRBJ2-3	CASSQAGTTSTDTQYF	TGCGCCAGCAGCCAAGCCGGGACAACAAGCACAGATACGCAGTATTTT
.	TRBV18	.	TRBJ2-1	CASPSGSSYNEQFF	TGTGCCAGCCCCTCTGGGTCCTCCTACAATGAGCAGTTCTTC
many	TRBV7-9	.	TRBJ1-2	CASSPSTRASYGYTF	TGTGCCAGCAGCCCGTCTACCCGTGCCTCCTATGGCTACACCTTC
.	TRBV3-1	TRBD2	TRBJ2-2	CASSQDRPSGGTGELFF	TGTGCCAGCAGCCAAGACCGGCCTAGCGGTGGGACCGGGGAGCTGTTTTTT
many	TRBV20-1	.	TRBJ2-7	CSAREVGLEQYF	TGCAGTGCTAGAGAAGTGGGGCTCGAGCAGTACTTC
many	TRBV9	.	TRBJ2-1	CASSVVGSGGIYNEQFF	TGTGCCAGCAGCGTAGTTGGGAGCGGAGGGATCTACAATGAGCAGTTCTTC
many	TRBV7-9	TRBD1	TRBJ2-1	CASSPRTGGSYNEQFF	TGTGCCAGCAGCCCAAGGACAGGGGGGTCCTACAATGAGCAGTTCTTC
.	TRBV9	TRBD2	TRBJ2-7	CASSVGLAGAGEQYF	TGTGCCAGCAGCGTGGGACTAGCGGGAGCCGGCGAGCAGTACTTC
many	TRBV19	TRBD1	TRBJ1-1	CASSSGTGVTEAFF	TGTGCCAGTAGTAGTGGGACAGGGGTCACTGAAGCTTTCTTT
few	TRBV19	TRBD1	TRBJ1-5	CASKGTGEPNQPQHF	TGTGCCAGTAAAGGGACAGGGGAGCCTAATCAGCCCCAGCATTTT
many	TRBV7-6	TRBD2	TRBJ2-7	CASSYGGGVAYEQYF	TGTGCCAGCAGCTACGGGGGGGGGGTCGCCTACGAGCAGTACTTC